This TCR beta chain is from a study of post-analysis software for immune sequencing data (dated by TCRdb to the mid-2010s). Regarding the research as a whole: Recorded disease courses included relapsing-remitting, secondary progressive and progressive-relapsing multiple sclerosis, with some patients lacking subtype annotation. The multiple sclerosis patient repertoires were compared with about a dozen previously published healthy control repertoires from donors aged roughly 6 to 27 years. A subset of samples was prepared in parallel using single-end sample barcoding, then pooled and co-amplified after Illumina adapter ligation. Summary of the overall study and its limitations: Normalized Chao1 diversity was significantly lower in multiple sclerosis patients than controls, suggesting substantial peripheral T-cell clonal expansion. When samples were clustered directly using the F measure, samples prepared in the same batch co-clustered strongly, which prompted a batch-effect correction. Patients showed significantly higher frequencies than controls for roughly 5 TRBV segments, among them TRBV5-6, TRBV5-1 and TRBV20-1. The control group was slightly older than the multiple sclerosis patient group.

Points on this clonotype: Its antigen remains undetermined. No base quality information exists; no much larger clone differs at one position.

The CDR3 runs 16 amino acids, cysteine and phenylalanine included. The only DNA kept is the CDR3, 48 bases in frame from the first base. The junction carries 21 bases between V and J, which are trimmed by 5 bases and 7 bases respectively. From the germline V gene, CDR1 is SGHVS and CDR2 is FNYEAQ. To demonstrate the VDJtools post-analysis software, TCR beta repertoires were profiled from the peripheral blood of about 13 young patients with multiple sclerosis. Multiple sclerosis patients were children and adolescents aged 6 to 15 years. Library construction relied on PCR. TCRdb lists the instrument as Illumina HiSeq 2500. To reduce PCR and sequencing biases, unique molecular identifiers were built into the TCR beta cDNA libraries. Per 1 to 10 million input T cells, some 500,000 cDNA molecules were obtained, such that each molecule approximated one T cell. The same protocol used for the earlier healthy control dataset was applied to prepare and sequence the patient libraries. Samples belonging to the same batch were prepared together, multiplexed and sequenced on a shared HiSeq lane. The original pipeline was this. Raw barcoded reads were processed with MIGEC, discarding single-read molecular identifier groups before consensus assembly and CDR3 extraction. VDJtools was used for post-analysis of the clonotype tables, and diversity was normalized by down-sampling every dataset to the size of the smallest sample. Repertoire overlap clustering matched CDR3 amino acid but not nucleotide sequences to correct batch-related cross-sample contamination. TCRdb handled the public reads itself, with Q25 trimming in fastp and clone calling in MiXCR, and kept productive beta chains. Every distinct CDR3 protein forms one entry, paired with its most common genes and DNA. The V and J calls were not made by the authors but by TCRdb's processing. The sample has more than 500,000 distinct CDR3 sequences on record, about a third of them singletons. The top ten hold around 5.9% of the sample.

The chain is assembled from TRBV7-6 and TRBJ2-1; a confident D gene designation cannot be given. The material sequenced was blood. The clonotype originates from a girl aged 2 to 17 with multiple sclerosis. The CDR3 here reads CASSDARLGARNEQFF. The bases read TGTGCCAGCAGCGACGCCCGGCTAGGAGCCCGGAATGAGCAGTTCTTC.